The 19 T cell receptor beta chains below were found in one sample sequenced in a study of blood T cell repertoires in COVID-19. Some clones are missing from TCRdb's copy, which holds only in-frame ones; the method was immunoSEQ multiplex PCR. Counted here are some 150,000 clones, roughly 80% occurring once; the ten biggest clones make up over 2%. Sequencing was carried out using peripheral blood. The receptor source for this set is an older man with acute or convalescent COVID-19.

The chain employs TRBV6-5 and TRBJ1-6; 8 positions match TRBD1. The germline V gene has CDR1 MNHEY and CDR2 SVGAGI. The junction had 9 bases not matched to a gene; V was cut back by 7 bases and J by 7 bases. The CDR3 contains 15 residues. CDR3 loop: CASKAPTGDNSPLHF. Written as DNA, the CDR3 is TGTGCCAGCAAGGCCCCGACAGGGGACAATTCACCCCTCCACTTT.

This chain connects TRBV5-1 to TRBJ1-6; 8 nucleotides agree with TRBD1. After removal of 0 bases from V and 8 bases from J, the junction contained 4 bases not matched to a gene. The germline gives CDR1 SGHRS, CDR2 YFSETQ. The CDR3 runs to 15 residues. CDR3 loop: CASSLGQGWDSPLHF. CDR3 DNA sequence: TGCGCCAGCAGCTTGGGACAGGGGTGGGATTCACCCCTCCACTTT.

The chain combines TRBV5-5 with TRBJ2-1, with TRBD2 identical over 9 bases. The CDR3 sequence is 19 residues long. The germline V gene encodes CDR1 SGHKS and CDR2 YYEKEE (reference sequence). Losses at the gene ends were 3 bases for V and 3 bases for J; bases not matched to a gene: 16. CDR3 DNA: TGTGCCAGCAGCTCCCGGGGGCAGACCTTAGCGGGAGTCTACAATGAGCAGTTCTTC. Amino acid sequence: CASSSRGQTLAGVYNEQFF.

The V gene is TRBV28, the J gene TRBJ2-6; D uncertain. Trimming removed 7 bases from V and 0 bases from J, with 7 bases in between. Germline values: CDR1 MDHEN, CDR2 SYDVKM. There are 14 residues in the CDR3. Written as DNA, the CDR3 is TGTGCCAGCAACCGAGACTCTGGGGCCAACGTCCTGACTTTC. This gives the protein CASNRDSGANVLTF. Drawing the rest from reference TRBV28 and TRBJ2-6, the complete variable domain is DVKVTQSSRYLVKRTGEKVFLECVQDMDHENMFWYRQDPGLGLRLIYFSYDVKMKEKGDIPEGYSVSREKKERFSLILESASTNQTSMYLCASNRDSGANVLTFGAGSRLTVL.

The gene calls are TRBV12-3 or TRBV12-4 and TRBJ1-4, with TRBD1 matching over 9 bases. V was clipped by 6 bases and J by 6 bases; unmatched bases: 2. This CDR3 has 13 residues. The CDR3 region is CASSRDRDEKLFF. The CDR3 DNA sequence: TGTGCCAGCAGCCGGGACAGGGATGAAAAACTGTTTTTT.

V gene TRBV10-3 combines with J gene TRBJ2-2, with 9 bases matching TRBD2. J lost 7 bases, V lost 5 bases, and 11 bases had no gene match. The CDR3 has 16 amino acids. Per germline, CDR1 ENHRY and CDR2 SYGVKD. The CDR3 bases are TGTGCCATCAGTTCTATAGCGGGAGTTGGAGGCGGGGAGCTGTTTTTT. Translating it yields CAISSIAGVGGGELFF.

The chain links TRBV9 to TRBJ2-7; tentatively, D is TRBD1 (6 bases). The germline CDR1 and CDR2 sequences are SGDLS and YYNGEE. The ends were cut back, 2 bases at V and 3 bases at J, with 9 bases in the middle. The CDR3 runs 13 residues. The CDR3 DNA is TGTGCCAGCAGCGTGGACAGAGACTACGAGCAGTACTTC. Its protein is CASSVDRDYEQYF.

The chain links TRBV5-6 to TRBJ2-7; 7 nucleotides agree with TRBD1. The V and J ends lost 0 bases and 6 bases, in that order; junction bases with no gene match: 9. Per the germline V gene, CDR1 is SGHDT and CDR2 is YYEEEE. The CDR3 runs to 15 residues. The CDR3 DNA sequence: TGTGCCAGCAGCTTGGCCGAAGGGGGCGTGTCCGAGCAGTACTTC. Encoded protein: CASSLAEGGVSEQYF. Using reference TRBV5-6 and TRBJ2-7 for the parts outside the CDR3, the full variable domain is DAGVTQSPTHLIKTRGQQVTLRCSPKSGHDTVSWYQQALGQGPQFIFQYYEEEERQRGNFPDRFSGHQFPNYSSELNVNALLLGDSALYLCASSLAEGGVSEQYFGPGTRLTVT.

The chain recombines TRBV19 with TRBJ2-7; 9 bases map to TRBD1. CDR1 is LNHDA and CDR2 is SQIVND in the germline V gene (reference sequence). The CDR3 contains 14 residues. The ends lost 5 bases at V and 6 bases at J; junction bases unmatched: 8. The CDR3 is CASSWGTGPREQYF. CDR3 coding DNA: TGTGCCAGTAGTTGGGGGACAGGGCCCCGCGAGCAGTACTTC.

The genes are TRBV28 and TRBJ2-2; D not resolved. The germline V and J ends were trimmed by 6 bases and 1 base, with 12 bases remaining between them. CDR1 is MDHEN, CDR2 SYDVKM, per germline. The CDR3 totals 15 residues. The CDR3 bases are TGTGCCAGCAGGACACACTCAGGGAACACCGGGGAGCTGTTTTTT. Its protein is CASRTHSGNTGELFF. The full variable domain, its missing parts supplied by reference TRBV28 and TRBJ2-2, is DVKVTQSSRYLVKRTGEKVFLECVQDMDHENMFWYRQDPGLGLRLIYFSYDVKMKEKGDIPEGYSVSREKKERFSLILESASTNQTSMYLCASRTHSGNTGELFFGEGSRLTVL.

The chain is built from TRBV6-5 and TRBJ2-2; TRBD1 might be the D (6 bases). This CDR3 is 12 amino acids long. The ends were cut back, 5 bases at V and 6 bases at J, with 7 bases in the middle. Looked up from germline, CDR1 is MNHEY and CDR2 is SVGAGI. CDR3 sequence reads: CASSQGSGELFF. The CDR3 DNA reads as TGTGCCAGCAGTCAGGGGTCCGGGGAGCTGTTTTTT.

The chain employs TRBV7-2 and TRBJ1-2; maybe TRBD1 (5 bases). Germline loops: CDR1 SGHTA, CDR2 FQGNSA. V shed 1 base and J shed 4 bases, with 10 bases lying between them. The CDR3 is made up of 14 amino acids. The CDR3 loop reads CASSLDPGRYGYTF. The CDR3 nucleotides are TGTGCCAGCAGCTTAGACCCAGGGCGCTATGGCTACACCTTC. Using reference TRBV7-2 and TRBJ1-2 for the parts outside the CDR3, the full variable domain is GAGVSQSPSNKVTEKGKDVELRCDPISGHTALYWYRQSLGQGLEFLIYFQGNSAPDKSGLPSDRFSAERTGGSVSTLTIQRTQQEDSAVYLCASSLDPGRYGYTFGSGTRLTVV.

The V gene is TRBV7-8, the J gene TRBJ1-5, with a possible D match to TRBD1 (6 bases). Germline V lookup: CDR1 SGHVS, CDR2 FQNEAQ. The length of the CDR3 is 14 residues. The ends were cut back, 5 bases at V and 7 bases at J, with 15 bases in the middle. Here the CDR3 DNA reads TGTGCCAGCAGCGCTACAGGGAACTACCAGCCCCAGCATTTT. This gives the protein CASSATGNYQPQHF.

This sequence joins TRBV7-9 and TRBJ1-3; maybe TRBD1 (6 bases). This CDR3 region has 15 residues. V lost 6 bases, J lost 3 bases, and 15 bases lay in between. The germline V gene encodes CDR1 SEHNR and CDR2 FQNEAQ (reference sequence). The CDR3 loop reads CASRQMGGLGNTIYF. CDR3 nucleotide sequence: TGTGCCAGCAGGCAGATGGGGGGGCTTGGAAACACCATATATTTT.

The V gene is TRBV7-9, the J gene TRBJ1-2; D remains unclear. From germline, CDR1 is SEHNR and CDR2 FQNEAQ (reference sequence). The length of the CDR3 is 15 residues. V was pared by 5 bases and J by 1 base, with 14 bases between. CDR3 in amino acids: CASSLGVSFNYGYTF. The DNA for the CDR3 is TGTGCCAGCAGCCTCGGGGTCAGTTTTAACTATGGCTACACCTTC.

This chain links TRBV28 with TRBJ2-3, with TRBD2 identical over 15 bases. The V segment lost 6 bases and the J segment 1 base; nucleotides outside the gene matches: 14. The V gene's germline CDR1 is MDHEN and CDR2 SYDVKM. The CDR3 totals 20 residues. The CDR3 sequence is CASSRPRTSGRAGGTDTQYF. Here the CDR3 DNA reads TGTGCCAGCAGCCGTCCAAGGACTAGCGGGAGGGCCGGAGGCACAGATACGCAGTATTTT.

CDR3 coding DNA: TGCGCCAGCAGCTTGGTTTCTAGTAGAACCGGGGAGCTGTTTTTT. Translating it yields CASSLVSSRTGELFF. This sequence joins TRBV5-1 and TRBJ2-2; D is unclear. CDR1 SGHRS and CDR2 YFSETQ come from the germline V gene. With 0 bases removed from V and 5 bases from J, the gap between germline ends came to 11 bases. This CDR3 has 15 amino acids.

The J gene is TRBJ1-6, the V gene TRBV3-1 (or the pseudogene TRBV3-2), with a tentative D call TRBD1 (5 bases). This CDR3 region has 15 residues. Germline V CDR1 and CDR2: LGHDT, YNNKEL (reference sequence). V lost 4 bases, J lost 5 bases, and 12 bases lay in between. The CDR3 coding sequence is TGTGCCAGCAGCCCCCAGGGATCAAATAATTCACCCCTCCACTTT. Residues: CASSPQGSNNSPLHF.

This clone was counted once. The J gene is TRBJ2-7, the V gene TRBV28; 10 bases agree with TRBD2. J gave up 1 base and V 6 bases, and 3 bases lay outside the gene matches. Germline V gene data show CDR1 as MDHEN and CDR2 as SYDVKM. The CDR3 runs to 14 residues. This chain's CDR3 is CASSASGGSYEQYF. The CDR3 nucleotides are TGTGCCAGCAGCGCTAGCGGGGGTTCCTACGAGCAGTACTTC.